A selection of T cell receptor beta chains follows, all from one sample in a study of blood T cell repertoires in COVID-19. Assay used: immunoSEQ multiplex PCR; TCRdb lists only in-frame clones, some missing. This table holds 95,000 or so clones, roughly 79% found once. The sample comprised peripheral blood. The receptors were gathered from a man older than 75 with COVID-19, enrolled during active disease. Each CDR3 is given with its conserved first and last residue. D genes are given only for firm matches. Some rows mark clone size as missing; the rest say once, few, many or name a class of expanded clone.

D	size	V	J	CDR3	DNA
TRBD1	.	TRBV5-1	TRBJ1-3	CASSANRGSGNTIYF	TGCGCCAGCAGCGCAAACAGGGGCTCTGGAAACACCATATATTTT
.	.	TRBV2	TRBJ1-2	CASSELLGEDYGYTF	TGTGCCAGCAGTGAATTGTTGGGGGAGGACTATGGCTACACCTTC
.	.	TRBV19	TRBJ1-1	CASSIVGGSTNTEAFF	TGTGCCAGTAGTATAGTTGGGGGCTCGACGAACACTGAAGCTTTCTTT
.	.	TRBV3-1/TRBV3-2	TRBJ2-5	CASSPHLASPETQYF	TGTGCCAGCAGCCCCCACCTAGCGTCCCCGGAGACCCAGTACTTC
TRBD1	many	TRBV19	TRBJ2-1	CASSPEGTGGRYEQFF	TGTGCCAGTAGTCCGGAAGGGACAGGGGGTAGGTATGAGCAGTTCTTC
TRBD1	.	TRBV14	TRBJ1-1	CASSQRQGAISTEAFF	TGTGCCAGCAGCCAAAGACAGGGGGCCATTAGCACTGAAGCTTTCTTT
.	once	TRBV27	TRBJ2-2	CASSSSVIITNTGELFF	TGTGCCAGCAGTTCTAGCGTTATCATTACGAACACCGGGGAGCTGTTTTTT
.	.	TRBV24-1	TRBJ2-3	CSVGGMTDTQYF	TGCAGCGTGGGGGGAATGACAGATACGCAGTATTTT
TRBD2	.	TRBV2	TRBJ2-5	CASGDGGSGSSRETQYF	TGTGCCAGCGGCGATGGGGGTAGCGGGAGCTCTCGAGAGACCCAGTACTTC
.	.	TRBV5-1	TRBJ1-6	CASSLAGDSRGYNSPLHF	TGCGCCAGCAGCTTGGCGGGGGACTCCCGAGGATATAATTCACCCCTCCACTTT
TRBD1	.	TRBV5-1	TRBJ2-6	CASSPGTGSSGANVLTF	TGCGCCAGCAGCCCCGGGACAGGTAGCTCTGGGGCCAACGTCCTGACTTTC
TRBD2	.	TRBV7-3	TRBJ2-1	CASSPSGSSYNEQFF	TGTGCCAGCAGCCCTAGCGGTAGCTCCTACAATGAGCAGTTCTTC
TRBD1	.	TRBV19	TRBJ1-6	CASKLQTGYNSPLHF	TGTGCCAGTAAACTTCAGACAGGGTATAATTCACCCCTCCACTTT
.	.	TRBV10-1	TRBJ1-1	CASSESTDMNTEAFF	TGCGCCAGCAGTGAGTCGACAGATATGAACACTGAAGCTTTCTTT
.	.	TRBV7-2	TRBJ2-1	CASSLVLGGSYNEQFF	TGTGCCAGCAGCTTAGTTCTAGGCGGGTCCTACAATGAGCAGTTCTTC